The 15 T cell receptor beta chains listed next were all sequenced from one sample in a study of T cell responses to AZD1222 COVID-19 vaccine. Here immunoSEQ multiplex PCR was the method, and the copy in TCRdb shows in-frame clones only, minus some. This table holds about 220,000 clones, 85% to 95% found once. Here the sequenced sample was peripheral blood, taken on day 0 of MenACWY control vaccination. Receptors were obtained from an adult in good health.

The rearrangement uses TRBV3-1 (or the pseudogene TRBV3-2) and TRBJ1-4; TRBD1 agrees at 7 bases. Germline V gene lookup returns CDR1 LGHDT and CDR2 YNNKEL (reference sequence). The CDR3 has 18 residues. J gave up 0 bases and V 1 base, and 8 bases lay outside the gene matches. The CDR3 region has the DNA TGTGCCAGCAGCCAAGTTCTGGGACAGTCAGCAACTAATGAAAAACTGTTTTTT. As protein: CASSQVLGQSATNEKLFF.

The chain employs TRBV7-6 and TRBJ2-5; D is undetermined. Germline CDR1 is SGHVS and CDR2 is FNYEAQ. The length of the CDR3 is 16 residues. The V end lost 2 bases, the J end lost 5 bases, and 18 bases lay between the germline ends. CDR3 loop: CASSLTFTRTGETQYF. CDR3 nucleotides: TGTGCCAGCAGCTTAACGTTTACTCGCACCGGGGAGACCCAGTACTTC.

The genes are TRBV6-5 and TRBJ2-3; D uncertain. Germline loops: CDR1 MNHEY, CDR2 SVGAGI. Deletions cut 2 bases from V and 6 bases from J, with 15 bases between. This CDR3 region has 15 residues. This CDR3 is CASSYNGHRSDTQYF. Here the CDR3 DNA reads TGTGCCAGCAGTTACAATGGTCACCGTTCGGATACGCAGTATTTT.

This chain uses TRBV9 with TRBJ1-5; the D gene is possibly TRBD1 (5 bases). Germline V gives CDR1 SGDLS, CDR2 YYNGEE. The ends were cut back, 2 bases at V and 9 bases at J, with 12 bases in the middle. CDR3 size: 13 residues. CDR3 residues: CASSVGPSLPQHF. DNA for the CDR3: TGTGCCAGCAGCGTGGGACCCTCCTTGCCCCAGCATTTT.

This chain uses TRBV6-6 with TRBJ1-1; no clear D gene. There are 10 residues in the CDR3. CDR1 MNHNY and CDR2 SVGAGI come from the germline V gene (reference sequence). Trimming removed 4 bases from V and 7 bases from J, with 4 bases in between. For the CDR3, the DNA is TGTGCCAGCAGTTCGGTTGAAGCTTTCTTT. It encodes CASSSVEAFF.

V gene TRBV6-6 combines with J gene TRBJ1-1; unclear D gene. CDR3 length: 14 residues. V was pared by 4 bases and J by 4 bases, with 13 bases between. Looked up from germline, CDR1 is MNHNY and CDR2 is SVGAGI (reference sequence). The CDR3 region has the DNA TGTGCCAGCAGTTCTCGCGGAGGGAGCACTGAAGCTTTCTTT. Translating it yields CASSSRGGSTEAFF.

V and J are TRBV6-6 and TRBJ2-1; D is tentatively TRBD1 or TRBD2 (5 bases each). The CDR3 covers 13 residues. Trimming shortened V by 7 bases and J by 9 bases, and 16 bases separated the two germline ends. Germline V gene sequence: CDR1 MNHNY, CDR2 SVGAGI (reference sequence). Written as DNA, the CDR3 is TGTGCCAGCACCTGGGTCCTTGGGGGTGAGCAGTTCTTC. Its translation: CASTWVLGGEQFF.

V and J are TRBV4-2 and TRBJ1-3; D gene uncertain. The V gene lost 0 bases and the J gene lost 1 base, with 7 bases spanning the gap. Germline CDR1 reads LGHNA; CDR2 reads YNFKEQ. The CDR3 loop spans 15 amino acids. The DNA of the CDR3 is TGTGCCAGCAGCCAAGAGCAAGGTTCTGGAAACACCATATATTTT. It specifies CASSQEQGSGNTIYF.

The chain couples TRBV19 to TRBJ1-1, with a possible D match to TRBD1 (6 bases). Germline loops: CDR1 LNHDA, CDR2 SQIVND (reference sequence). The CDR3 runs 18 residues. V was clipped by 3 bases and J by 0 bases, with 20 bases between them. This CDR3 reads CASSIGGGQPTMNTEAFF. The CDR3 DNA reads TGTGCCAGTAGTATCGGGGGGGGGCAACCAACCATGAACACTGAAGCTTTCTTT.

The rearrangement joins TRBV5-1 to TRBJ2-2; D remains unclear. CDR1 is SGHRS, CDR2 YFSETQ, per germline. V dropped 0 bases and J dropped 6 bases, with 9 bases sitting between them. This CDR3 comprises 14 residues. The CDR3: CASSLDSRSGELFF. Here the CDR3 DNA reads TGCGCCAGCAGCTTGGATAGTAGGTCCGGGGAGCTGTTTTTT.

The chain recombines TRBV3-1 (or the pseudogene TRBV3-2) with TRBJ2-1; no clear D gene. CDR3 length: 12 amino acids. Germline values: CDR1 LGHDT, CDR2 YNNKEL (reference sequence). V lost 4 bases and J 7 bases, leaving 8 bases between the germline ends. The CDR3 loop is CASSLTRNEQFF. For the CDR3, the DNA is TGTGCCAGCAGCCTTACGAGGAATGAGCAGTTCTTC.

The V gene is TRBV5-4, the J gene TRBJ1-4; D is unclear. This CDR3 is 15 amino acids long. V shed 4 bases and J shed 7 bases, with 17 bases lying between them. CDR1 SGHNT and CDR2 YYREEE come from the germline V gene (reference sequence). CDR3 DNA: TGTGCCAGCAGCCTGAAATTCGGGCGAGGTGAAAAACTGTTTTTT. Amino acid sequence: CASSLKFGRGEKLFF.

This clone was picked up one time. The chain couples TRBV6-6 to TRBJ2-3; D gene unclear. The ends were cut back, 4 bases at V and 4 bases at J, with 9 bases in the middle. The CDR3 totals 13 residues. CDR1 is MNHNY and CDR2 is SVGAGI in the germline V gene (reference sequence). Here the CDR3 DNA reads TGTGCCAGCAGTTTGGCGGATCCAGATACGCAGTATTTT. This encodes CASSLADPDTQYF.

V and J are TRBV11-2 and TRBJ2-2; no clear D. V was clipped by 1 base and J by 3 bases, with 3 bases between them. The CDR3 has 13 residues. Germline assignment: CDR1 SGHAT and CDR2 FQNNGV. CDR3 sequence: CASSLGYTGELFF. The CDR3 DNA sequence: TGTGCCAGCAGCTTAGGCTACACCGGGGAGCTGTTTTTT. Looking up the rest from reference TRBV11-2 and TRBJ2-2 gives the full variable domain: EAGVAQSPRYKIIEKRQSVAFWCNPISGHATLYWYQQILGQGPKLLIQFQNNGVVDDSQLPKDRFSAERLKGVDSTLKIQPAKLEDSAVYLCASSLGYTGELFFGEGSRLTVL.

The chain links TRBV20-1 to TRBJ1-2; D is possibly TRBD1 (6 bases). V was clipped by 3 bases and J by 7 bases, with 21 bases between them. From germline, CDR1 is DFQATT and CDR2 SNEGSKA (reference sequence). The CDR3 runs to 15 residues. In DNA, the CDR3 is TGCAGTGCTAGTCAAACCTGGACACCCAGGGGTGGCTACACCTTC. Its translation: CSASQTWTPRGGYTF.